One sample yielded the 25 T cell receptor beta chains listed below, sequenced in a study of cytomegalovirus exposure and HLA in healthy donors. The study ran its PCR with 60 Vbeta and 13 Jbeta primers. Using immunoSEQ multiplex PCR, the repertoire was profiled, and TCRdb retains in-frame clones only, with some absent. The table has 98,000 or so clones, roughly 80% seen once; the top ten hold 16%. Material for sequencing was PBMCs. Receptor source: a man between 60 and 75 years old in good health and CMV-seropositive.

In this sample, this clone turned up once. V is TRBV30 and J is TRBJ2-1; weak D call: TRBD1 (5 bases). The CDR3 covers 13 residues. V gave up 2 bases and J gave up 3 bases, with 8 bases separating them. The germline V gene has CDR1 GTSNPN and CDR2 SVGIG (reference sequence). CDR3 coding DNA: TGTGCCTGGAGTACAAGGGGCTACAATGAGCAGTTCTTC. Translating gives CAWSTRGYNEQFF. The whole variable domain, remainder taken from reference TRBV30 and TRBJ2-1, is SQTIHQWPATLVQPVGSPLSLECTVEGTSNPNLYWYRQAAGRGLQLLFYSVGIGQISSEVPQNLSASRPQDRQFILSSKKLLLSDSGFYLCAWSTRGYNEQFFGPGTRLTVL.

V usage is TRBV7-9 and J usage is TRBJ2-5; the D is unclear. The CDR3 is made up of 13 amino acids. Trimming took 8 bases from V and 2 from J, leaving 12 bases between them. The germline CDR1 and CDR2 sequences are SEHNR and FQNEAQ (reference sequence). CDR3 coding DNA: TGTGCCAGCTGTGACACGACACAAGAGACCCAGTACTTC. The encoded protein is CASCDTTQETQYF.

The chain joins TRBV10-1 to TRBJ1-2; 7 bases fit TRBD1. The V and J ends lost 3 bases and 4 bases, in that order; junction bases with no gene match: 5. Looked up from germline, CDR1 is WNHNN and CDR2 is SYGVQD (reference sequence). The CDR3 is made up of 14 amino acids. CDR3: CASSDARQGYGYTF. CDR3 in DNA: TGCGCCAGCAGTGACGCGAGACAGGGCTATGGCTACACCTTC.

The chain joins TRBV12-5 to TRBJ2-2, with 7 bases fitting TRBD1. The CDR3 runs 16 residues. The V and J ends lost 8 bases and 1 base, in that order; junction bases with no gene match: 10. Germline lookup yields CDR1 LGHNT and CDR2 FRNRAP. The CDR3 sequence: CASSGQGVWNTGELFF. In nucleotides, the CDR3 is TGTGCTAGTTCAGGGCAGGGGGTGTGGAACACCGGGGAGCTGTTTTTT.

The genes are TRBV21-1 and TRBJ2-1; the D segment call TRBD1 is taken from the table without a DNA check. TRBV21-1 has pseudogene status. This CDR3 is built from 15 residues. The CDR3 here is CASSKRDQDNNEQFF. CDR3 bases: TGTGCCAGCAGCAAACGCGATCAGGACAACAATGAGCAGTTCTTC.

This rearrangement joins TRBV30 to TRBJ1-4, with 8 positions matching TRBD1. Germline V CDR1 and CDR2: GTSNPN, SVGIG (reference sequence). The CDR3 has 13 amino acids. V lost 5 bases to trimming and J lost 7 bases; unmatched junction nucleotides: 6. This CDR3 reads CAWSRGRVEKLFF. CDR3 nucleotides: TGTGCCTGGTCCAGGGGGCGGGTTGAAAAACTGTTTTTT.

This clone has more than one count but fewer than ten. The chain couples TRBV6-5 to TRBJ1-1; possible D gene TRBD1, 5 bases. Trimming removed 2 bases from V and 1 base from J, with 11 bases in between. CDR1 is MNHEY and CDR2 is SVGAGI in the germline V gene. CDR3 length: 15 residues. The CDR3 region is CASSYSAGKNTEAFF. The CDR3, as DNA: TGTGCCAGCAGTTACAGCGCAGGGAAGAACACTGAAGCTTTCTTT.

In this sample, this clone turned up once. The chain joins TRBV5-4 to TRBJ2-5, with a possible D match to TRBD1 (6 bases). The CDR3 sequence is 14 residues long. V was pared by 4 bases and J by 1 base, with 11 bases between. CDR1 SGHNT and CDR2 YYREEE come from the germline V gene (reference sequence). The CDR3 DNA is TGTGCCAGCAGCCCGCAGGGGCGCCAAGAGACCCAGTACTTC. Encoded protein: CASSPQGRQETQYF. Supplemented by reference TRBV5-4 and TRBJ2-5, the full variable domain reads ETGVTQSPTHLIKTRGQQVTLRCSSQSGHNTVSWYQQALGQGPQFIFQYYREEENGRGNFPPRFSGLQFPNYSSELNVNALELDDSALYLCASSPQGRQETQYFGPGTRLLVL.

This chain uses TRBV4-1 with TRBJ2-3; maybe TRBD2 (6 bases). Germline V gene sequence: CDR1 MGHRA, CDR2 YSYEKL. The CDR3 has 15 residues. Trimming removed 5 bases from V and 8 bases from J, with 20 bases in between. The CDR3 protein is CASSAHGGGDGTQYF. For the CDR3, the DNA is TGCGCCAGCAGCGCTCACGGGGGTGGGGATGGTACGCAGTATTTT.

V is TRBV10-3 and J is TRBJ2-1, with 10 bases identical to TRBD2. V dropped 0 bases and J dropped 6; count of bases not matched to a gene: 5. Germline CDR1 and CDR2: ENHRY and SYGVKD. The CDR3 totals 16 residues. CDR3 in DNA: TGTGCCATCAGTGAGTCGGGGCTAGCGGGGGCCAATGAGCAGTTCTTC. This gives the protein CAISESGLAGANEQFF.

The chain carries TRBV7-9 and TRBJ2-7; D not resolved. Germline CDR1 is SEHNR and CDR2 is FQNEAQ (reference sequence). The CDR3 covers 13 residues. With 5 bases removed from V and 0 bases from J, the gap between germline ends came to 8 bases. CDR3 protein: CASSRPSSYEQYF. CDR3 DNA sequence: TGTGCCAGCAGCCGCCCCAGCTCCTACGAGCAGTACTTC.

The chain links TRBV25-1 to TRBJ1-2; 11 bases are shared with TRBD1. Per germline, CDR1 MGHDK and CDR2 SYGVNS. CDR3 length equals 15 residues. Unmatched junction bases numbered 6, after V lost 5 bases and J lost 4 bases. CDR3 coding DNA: TGTGCCAGCAGTAAACCGGGACAGGGGGTCTATGGCTACACCTTC. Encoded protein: CASSKPGQGVYGYTF.

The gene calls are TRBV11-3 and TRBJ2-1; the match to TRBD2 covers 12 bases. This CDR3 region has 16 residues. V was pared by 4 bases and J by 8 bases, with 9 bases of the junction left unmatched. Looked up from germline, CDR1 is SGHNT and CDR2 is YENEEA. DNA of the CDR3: TGTGCCAGCAGCTCATCTAGCGGGGGGGTGACGGATGAGCAGTTCTTC. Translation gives CASSSSSGGVTDEQFF.

This CDR3 is CASSWRQGYEQYF. DNA for the CDR3: TGTGCCAGCAGCTGGCGACAGGGCTACGAGCAGTACTTC. This chain joins TRBV11-3 and TRBJ2-7; TRBD1 agrees at 7 bases. Germline CDR1 reads SGHNT; CDR2 reads YENEEA. This CDR3 comprises 13 residues. V lost 4 bases, J lost 3 bases, and 3 bases stayed unmatched.

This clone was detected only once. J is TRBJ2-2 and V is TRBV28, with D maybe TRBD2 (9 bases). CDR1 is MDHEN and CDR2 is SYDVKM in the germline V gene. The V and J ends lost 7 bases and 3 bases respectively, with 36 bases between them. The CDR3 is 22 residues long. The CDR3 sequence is CASTSQTGALGKRGAYTGELFF. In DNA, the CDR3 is TGTGCCAGCACGAGTCAGACAGGGGCGCTTGGCAAGCGGGGGGCGTACACCGGGGAGCTGTTTTTT. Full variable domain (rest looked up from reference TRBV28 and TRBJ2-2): DVKVTQSSRYLVKRTGEKVFLECVQDMDHENMFWYRQDPGLGLRLIYFSYDVKMKEKGDIPEGYSVSREKKERFSLILESASTNQTSMYLCASTSQTGALGKRGAYTGELFFGEGSRLTVL.

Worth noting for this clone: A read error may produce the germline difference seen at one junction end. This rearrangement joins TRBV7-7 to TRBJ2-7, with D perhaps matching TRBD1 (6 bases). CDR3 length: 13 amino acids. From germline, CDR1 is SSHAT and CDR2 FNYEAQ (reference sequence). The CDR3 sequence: CASSSKTGHEQYF. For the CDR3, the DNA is TGTGCTAGCAGCTCAAAAACAGGGCACGAGCAGTACTTC.

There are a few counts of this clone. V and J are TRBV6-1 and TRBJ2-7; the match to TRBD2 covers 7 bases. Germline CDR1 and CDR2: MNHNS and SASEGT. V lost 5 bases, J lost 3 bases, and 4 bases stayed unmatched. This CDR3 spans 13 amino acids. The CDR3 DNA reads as TGTGCCAGCAGTAAAGGGACTATCTACGAGCAGTACTTC. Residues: CASSKGTIYEQYF.

The CDR3 is CSVEVRTGNTGELFF. CDR3 coding DNA: TGCAGCGTTGAGGTTCGGACAGGGAACACCGGGGAGCTGTTTTTT. The chain has TRBV29-1 and TRBJ2-2; the match to TRBD1 covers 7 bases. Per germline, CDR1 SQVTM and CDR2 ANQGSEA. Trimming took 3 bases from V and 1 from J; bases not matched to a gene: 5. The CDR3 runs 15 residues.

The CDR3 region has the DNA TGTGCCAGCAGCCCAAGGGGTCTAGCGGGGGCCTATACGCAGTATTTT. It is translated as CASSPRGLAGAYTQYF. The genes are TRBV7-6 and TRBJ2-3; 10 nucleotides match TRBD2. Germline V gene sequence: CDR1 SGHVS, CDR2 FNYEAQ. V lost 5 bases, J lost 7 bases, and 12 bases stayed unmatched. The CDR3 sequence is 16 residues long.

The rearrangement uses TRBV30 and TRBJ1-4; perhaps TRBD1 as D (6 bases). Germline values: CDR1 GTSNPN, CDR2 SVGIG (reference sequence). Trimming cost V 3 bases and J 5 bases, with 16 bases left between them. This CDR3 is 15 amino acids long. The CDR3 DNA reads TGTGCCTGGAGCCCCGACACAGGGTACAATGAAAAACTGTTTTTT. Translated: CAWSPDTGYNEKLFF. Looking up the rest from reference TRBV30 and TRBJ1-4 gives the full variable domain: SQTIHQWPATLVQPVGSPLSLECTVEGTSNPNLYWYRQAAGRGLQLLFYSVGIGQISSEVPQNLSASRPQDRQFILSSKKLLLSDSGFYLCAWSPDTGYNEKLFFGSGTQLSVL.

This CDR3 is CASRVDTSSYNEQFF. As DNA, the CDR3 is TGTGCCAGCAGGGTTGATACAAGCTCCTACAATGAGCAGTTCTTC. The chain is built from TRBV6-1 and TRBJ2-1; D not certain. The CDR3 spans 15 residues. V was pared by 6 bases and J by 0 bases, with 12 bases between. Germline CDR1 reads MNHNS; CDR2 reads SASEGT.

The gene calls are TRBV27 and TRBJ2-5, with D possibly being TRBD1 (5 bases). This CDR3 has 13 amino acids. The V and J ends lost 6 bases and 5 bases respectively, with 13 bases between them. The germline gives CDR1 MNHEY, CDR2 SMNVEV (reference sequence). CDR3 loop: CASRPAGMETQYF. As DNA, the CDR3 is TGTGCCAGCAGGCCCGCAGGGATGGAGACCCAGTACTTC.

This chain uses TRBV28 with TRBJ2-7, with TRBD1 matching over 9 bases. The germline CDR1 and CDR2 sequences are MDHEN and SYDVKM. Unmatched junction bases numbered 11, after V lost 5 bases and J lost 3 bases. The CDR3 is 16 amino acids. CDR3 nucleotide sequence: TGTGCCAGCAGTGTCTTCGGGACAGGGTATAACTACGAGCAGTACTTC. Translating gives CASSVFGTGYNYEQYF.

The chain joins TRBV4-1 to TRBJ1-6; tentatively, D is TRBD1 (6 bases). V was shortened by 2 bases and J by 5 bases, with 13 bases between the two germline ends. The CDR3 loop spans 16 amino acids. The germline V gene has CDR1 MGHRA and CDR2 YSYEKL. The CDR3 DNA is TGCGCCAGCAGCCAATGGACCAGGGGCGATAATTCACCCCTCCACTTT. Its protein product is CASSQWTRGDNSPLHF.

The CDR3 DNA follows: TGCGCCAGCAGCGGGCGACCCACTAGCACAGATACGCAGTATTTT. Translated, it gives CASSGRPTSTDTQYF. The rearrangement uses TRBV5-1 and TRBJ2-3; D ambiguous. In germline, CDR1 is SGHRS, CDR2 YFSETQ. The CDR3 has 15 residues. V dropped 4 bases and J dropped 0 bases, with 12 bases sitting between them. The full variable domain, its missing parts supplied by reference TRBV5-1 and TRBJ2-3, is KAGVTQTPRYLIKTRGQQVTLSCSPISGHRSVSWYQQTPGQGLQFLFEYFSETQRNKGNFPGRFSGRQFSNSRSEMNVSTLELGDSALYLCASSGRPTSTDTQYFGPGTRLTVL.